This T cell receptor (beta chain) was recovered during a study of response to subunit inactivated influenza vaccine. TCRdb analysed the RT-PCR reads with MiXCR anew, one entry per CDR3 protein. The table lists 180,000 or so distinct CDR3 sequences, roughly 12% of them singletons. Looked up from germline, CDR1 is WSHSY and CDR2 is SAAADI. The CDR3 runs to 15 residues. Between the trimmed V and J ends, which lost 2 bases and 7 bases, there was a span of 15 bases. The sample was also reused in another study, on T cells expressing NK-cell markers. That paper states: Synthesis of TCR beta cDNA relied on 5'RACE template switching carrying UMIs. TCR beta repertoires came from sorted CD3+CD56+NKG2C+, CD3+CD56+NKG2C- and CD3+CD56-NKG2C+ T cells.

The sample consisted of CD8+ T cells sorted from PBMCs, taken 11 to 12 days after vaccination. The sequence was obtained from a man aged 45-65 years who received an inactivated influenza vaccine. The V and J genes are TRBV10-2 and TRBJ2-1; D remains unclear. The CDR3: CASSEVGQLRNEQFF. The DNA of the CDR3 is TGCGCCAGCAGTGAGGTCGGTCAGCTTCGGAATGAGCAGTTCTTC.